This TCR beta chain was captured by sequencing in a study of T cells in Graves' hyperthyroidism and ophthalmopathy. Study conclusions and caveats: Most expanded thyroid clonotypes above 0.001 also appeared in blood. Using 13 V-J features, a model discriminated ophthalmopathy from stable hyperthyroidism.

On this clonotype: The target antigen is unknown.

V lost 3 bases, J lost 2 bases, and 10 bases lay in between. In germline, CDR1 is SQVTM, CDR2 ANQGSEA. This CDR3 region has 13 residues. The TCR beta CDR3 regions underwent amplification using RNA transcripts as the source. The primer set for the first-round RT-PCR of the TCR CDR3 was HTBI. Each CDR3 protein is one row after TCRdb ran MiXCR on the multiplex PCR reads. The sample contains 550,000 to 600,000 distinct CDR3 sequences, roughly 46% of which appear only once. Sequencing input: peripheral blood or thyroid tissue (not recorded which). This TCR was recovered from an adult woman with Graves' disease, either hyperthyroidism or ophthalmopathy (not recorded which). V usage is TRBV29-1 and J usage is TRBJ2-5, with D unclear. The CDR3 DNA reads TGCAGCGTTGACATCGGTGGACAAGAGACCCAGTACTTC. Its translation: CSVDIGGQETQYF.